This TCR beta chain was captured in a study of blood T cell repertoires in COVID-19. The wider study: T cells, B-cell-depleted T cells, or PBMCs supplied cDNA or gDNA.

TCRdb's table, derived via immunoSEQ multiplex PCR, lists solely in-frame clones and lacks some. The sample shows under 300,000 clones, about nine tenths of them seen only once. V lost 1 base, J lost 2 bases, and 5 bases stayed unmatched. The CDR3 spans 16 residues. Germline values: CDR1 MGHRA, CDR2 YSYEKL. The origin of this receptor is a woman aged 45 to 65 who had recovered from COVID-19. Material for sequencing was PBMCs or T cells enriched from blood (not recorded which). The rearrangement joins TRBV4-1 to TRBJ1-5, with TRBD1 identical over 7 bases. In DNA form, the CDR3 reads TGCGCCAGCAGCCAAGTCGAGGGGGCAGGCAATCAGCCCCAGCATTTT. Translation gives CASSQVEGAGNQPQHF.